These 25 T cell receptor beta chains were sequenced from one sample in a study of blood T cell repertoires in COVID-19. This table comes from immunoSEQ multiplex PCR, and its TCRdb copy is limited to in-frame clones, with some not included. The sample lists fewer than 250,000 clones; about 86% were seen once. Sequenced sample: peripheral blood. Receptor source: a woman in her fifties or sixties with acute or convalescent COVID-19.

The chain has TRBV11-2 and TRBJ2-1; D is unresolved. The germline V and J ends were trimmed by 8 bases and 15 bases, with 17 bases remaining between them. Germline CDR1 SGHAT, CDR2 FQNNGV. The CDR3 loop spans 11 amino acids. This chain's CDR3 is CASLGRGRRFF. The CDR3 DNA reads TGTGCCAGCCTGGGTCGAGGCCGCCGGTTCTTC.

This clone was counted between two and nine times. The rearrangement joins TRBV27 to TRBJ2-5; 7 bases agree with TRBD2. The CDR3 consists of 13 residues. J was trimmed by 5 bases and V by 5 bases; bases with no gene match: 5. CDR1 and CDR2 from the germline V gene are MNHEY and SMNVEV (reference sequence). The CDR3 DNA reads TGTGCCAGCAGTCCCTTCGGGGGGGAGACCCAGTACTTC. Translating gives CASSPFGGETQYF.

This chain connects TRBV30 to TRBJ2-3, with TRBD2 as a possible D gene (5 bases). V was trimmed by 1 base and J by 0 bases, leaving 11 bases between them. In germline, CDR1 is GTSNPN, CDR2 SVGIG (reference sequence). This CDR3 has 15 amino acids. The CDR3 DNA follows: TGTGCCTGGAGTGAGGCGGGTTTTAGCACAGATACGCAGTATTTT. It yields the protein CAWSEAGFSTDTQYF.

The genes are TRBV5-1 and TRBJ1-5; D not resolved. There are 14 residues in the CDR3. Germline V gives CDR1 SGHRS, CDR2 YFSETQ. V was shortened by 0 bases and J by 9 bases, with 13 bases between the two germline ends. In DNA, the CDR3 is TGCGCCAGCAGCTTGGACCCACTCTCGGGGCCCCAGCATTTT. Its protein is CASSLDPLSGPQHF.

This rearrangement joins TRBV5-1 to TRBJ2-7; 9 nucleotides agree with TRBD1. V shed 0 bases and J 1 base; nucleotides not matched to a gene: 2. This CDR3 contains 15 residues. Germline assignment: CDR1 SGHRS and CDR2 YFSETQ. The CDR3 nucleotides are TGCGCCAGCAGCTTGGCGGGACAGGGATCCTACGAGCAGTACTTC. Translating gives CASSLAGQGSYEQYF. The entire variable domain, with the rest obtained from reference TRBV5-1 and TRBJ2-7, is as follows: KAGVTQTPRYLIKTRGQQVTLSCSPISGHRSVSWYQQTPGQGLQFLFEYFSETQRNKGNFPGRFSGRQFSNSRSEMNVSTLELGDSALYLCASSLAGQGSYEQYFGPGTRLTVT.

V and J are TRBV27 and TRBJ1-1; 10 bases fit TRBD1. The CDR3 contains 13 residues. V was clipped by 5 bases and J by 11 bases; unmatched bases: 8. Germline assignment: CDR1 MNHEY and CDR2 SMNVEV (reference sequence). The CDR3: CASSVSGTGAAFF. DNA of the CDR3: TGTGCCAGCAGTGTCTCCGGGACAGGGGCGGCTTTCTTT.

This chain connects TRBV5-6 to TRBJ2-3; no definite D call. Per the germline V gene, CDR1 is SGHDT and CDR2 is YYEEEE. Trimming left V 7 bases short and J 1 base short, with 10 bases between. The CDR3 is made up of 13 amino acids. The CDR3 coding sequence is TGTGCCAGCTGTAGAAGCGGCACAGATACGCAGTATTTT. Amino acids: CASCRSGTDTQYF.

This chain links TRBV18 with TRBJ2-3; 7 bases are a match to TRBD2. CDR3 length equals 15 residues. CDR1 is KGHSH, CDR2 LQKENI, per germline. V dropped 3 bases and J dropped 2; count of bases not matched to a gene: 5. CDR3 amino acids: CASSPGGSFTDTQYF. In DNA, the CDR3 is TGTGCCAGCTCACCGGGCGGGAGTTTCACAGATACGCAGTATTTT.

This chain joins TRBV6-2 or TRBV6-3 and TRBJ2-3; 13 bases are a match to TRBD2. There are 20 residues in the CDR3. V shed 4 bases and J 0 bases; nucleotides not matched to a gene: 13. Germline V gene sequence: CDR1 MNHEY, CDR2 SVGEGT. The CDR3 bases are TGTGCCAGCAGTTTCAGACGGACCGGGACTAGCGGGACTAGCACAGATACGCAGTATTTT. Translating it yields CASSFRRTGTSGTSTDTQYF.

This clone turned up a few times. V usage is TRBV2 and J usage is TRBJ2-1; a weak D match, TRBD1 (6 bases). Trimming shortened V by 8 bases and J by 0 bases, and 14 bases separated the two germline ends. The V gene's germline CDR1 is SNHLY and CDR2 FYNNEI. The CDR3 runs to 15 residues. The DNA of the CDR3 is TGTGCCAGCTCTCCTACAGGGCCCTCCTACAATGAGCAGTTCTTC. The encoded protein is CASSPTGPSYNEQFF.

The chain has TRBV11-3 and TRBJ2-3, with TRBD1 identical over 8 bases. The V and J ends lost 4 bases and 2 bases, in that order; junction bases with no gene match: 11. The CDR3 extends over 17 amino acids. CDR1 is SGHNT, CDR2 YENEEA, per germline. CDR3 protein: CASSSTPGQGTTDTQYF. Here the CDR3 DNA reads TGTGCCAGCAGCTCAACCCCTGGACAGGGAACCACAGATACGCAGTATTTT. Filled out from reference TRBV11-3 and TRBJ2-3, the complete variable domain reads EAGVVQSPRYKIIEKKQPVAFWCNPISGHNTLYWYLQNLGQGPELLIRYENEEAVDDSQLPKDRFSAERLKGVDSTLKIQPAELGDSAVYLCASSSTPGQGTTDTQYFGPGTRLTVL.

The chain is built from TRBV29-1 and TRBJ1-5; D might be TRBD1 (6 bases). From germline, CDR1 is SQVTM and CDR2 ANQGSEA. V lost 4 bases to trimming and J lost 0 bases, with 10 bases between them. The CDR3 sequence is 14 residues long. This CDR3 is CSVGGQYSNQPQHF. CDR3 in DNA: TGCAGCGTTGGGGGGCAGTATAGCAATCAGCCCCAGCATTTT. The full variable domain, with the rest looked up from reference TRBV29-1 and TRBJ1-5, is SAVISQKPSRDICQRGTSLTIQCQVDSQVTMMFWYRQQPGQSLTLIATANQGSEATYESGFVIDKFPISRPNLTFSTLTVSNMSPEDSSIYLCSVGGQYSNQPQHFGDGTRLSIL.

This chain joins TRBV5-6 and TRBJ2-7; D is perhaps TRBD2 (6 bases). CDR3 length equals 13 residues. CDR1 is SGHDT and CDR2 is YYEEEE in the germline V gene. Deletions cut 4 bases from V and 5 bases from J, with 13 bases between. CDR3 region: CASSEGRTNEQYF. DNA of the CDR3: TGTGCCAGCAGCGAGGGGCGGACTAACGAGCAGTACTTC.

This chain joins TRBV7-3 and TRBJ2-2; D unresolved. Per germline, CDR1 SGHTA and CDR2 FQGTGA. V was clipped by 5 bases and J by 2 bases, with 3 bases between them. CDR3 size: 12 residues. The CDR3 here is CASSPNTGELFF. The CDR3 DNA is TGTGCCAGCAGCCCTAACACCGGGGAGCTGTTTTTT.

This sequence joins TRBV7-9 and TRBJ2-7, with 11 bases fitting TRBD2. The CDR3 extends over 13 amino acids. The trim removed 11 bases at V and 3 bases at J, leaving 6 bases unmatched. The germline V gene has CDR1 SEHNR and CDR2 FQNEAQ (reference sequence). The CDR3 bases are TGTGCCGTCGGGACTAGCGGTAACTACGAGCAGTACTTC. This codes for CAVGTSGNYEQYF.

The V call is TRBV30, the J call TRBJ2-7; D is perhaps TRBD1 (6 bases). This CDR3 spans 13 amino acids. Between the trimmed V and J ends, which lost 0 bases and 7 bases, there was a span of 13 bases. The germline CDR1 and CDR2 sequences are GTSNPN and SVGIG (reference sequence). The DNA for the CDR3 is TGTGCCTGGAGTGTTATTCGTGGGACAGAGCAGTACTTC. It translates to CAWSVIRGTEQYF.

The V and J genes are TRBV19 and TRBJ2-7; D gene unclear. The CDR3 is 13 amino acids. The germline gives CDR1 LNHDA, CDR2 SQIVND (reference sequence). The germline V and J ends were trimmed by 3 bases and 3 bases, with 9 bases remaining between them. The CDR3 reads CASSMRLDYEQYF. As DNA, the CDR3 is TGTGCCAGTAGTATGCGGCTAGACTACGAGCAGTACTTC.

The gene calls are TRBV16 and TRBJ2-2; 7 bases agree with TRBD1. Germline lookup yields CDR1 KGHSY and CDR2 FQNENV. V shed 0 bases and J 1 base; nucleotides not matched to a gene: 2. This CDR3 is built from 16 residues. The CDR3 protein is CASSQSRTGNTGELFF. In nucleotides, the CDR3 is TGTGCCAGCAGCCAATCACGGACAGGGAACACCGGGGAGCTGTTTTTT.

The V and J genes are TRBV7-3 and TRBJ2-2; TRBD2 matches 7 bases. V shed 1 base and J 1 base; nucleotides not matched to a gene: 3. In germline, CDR1 is SGHTA, CDR2 FQGTGA. This CDR3 spans 16 amino acids. The CDR3, as DNA: TGTGCCAGCAGCTTAATTCCTAGCGGGAACACCGGGGAGCTGTTTTTT. This sequence encodes CASSLIPSGNTGELFF.

The chain employs TRBV5-1 and TRBJ2-5; D unclear. This CDR3 comprises 14 residues. Germline V gene data show CDR1 as SGHRS and CDR2 as YFSETQ. Between the trimmed V and J ends, which lost 0 bases and 7 bases, there was a span of 13 bases. The CDR3 spells CASSLVPAAGTQYF. In DNA form, the CDR3 reads TGCGCCAGCAGCTTGGTCCCCGCCGCCGGGACCCAGTACTTC.

The V gene is TRBV6-5, the J gene TRBJ2-2; no reliable D call. The CDR3 is 14 residues long. Per the germline V gene, CDR1 is MNHEY and CDR2 is SVGAGI. Trimming took 6 bases from V and 2 from J, leaving 10 bases between them. The CDR3: CASRPVSNTGELFF. CDR3 in DNA: TGTGCCAGCAGACCGGTCTCTAACACCGGGGAGCTGTTTTTT.

This clone was recorded only once. The chain uses TRBV19 and TRBJ1-5; TRBD1 might be the D (5 bases). Between the trimmed V and J ends, which lost 3 bases and 9 bases, there was a span of 21 bases. Germline loops: CDR1 LNHDA, CDR2 SQIVND (reference sequence). The CDR3 is 16 amino acids. The CDR3 bases are TGTGCCAGTAGTATTGGGGGGAATAGAGGGCAGGCGCCCCAGCATTTT. Translated: CASSIGGNRGQAPQHF.

J is TRBJ2-5 and V is TRBV28; 10 bases are a match to TRBD2. CDR3 length: 14 amino acids. Germline V gene lookup returns CDR1 MDHEN and CDR2 SYDVKM. V shed 8 bases, J shed 3 bases, and the junction held 6 bases outside the gene matches. This CDR3 is CASESGRAEETQYF. The CDR3 nucleotides are TGTGCCAGCGAGAGCGGGAGGGCCGAAGAGACCCAGTACTTC. Filled out from reference TRBV28 and TRBJ2-5, the complete variable domain reads DVKVTQSSRYLVKRTGEKVFLECVQDMDHENMFWYRQDPGLGLRLIYFSYDVKMKEKGDIPEGYSVSREKKERFSLILESASTNQTSMYLCASESGRAEETQYFGPGTRLLVL.

The rearrangement joins TRBV5-1 to TRBJ2-3; TRBD2 might be the D (6 bases). The V end was cut by 0 bases, the J end by 1 base, with 12 bases between. Germline-derived CDR1 and CDR2 are SGHRS and YFSETQ. This CDR3 contains 16 residues. In DNA, the CDR3 is TGCGCCAGCAGCTTGGAACCCGGGACTCGCACAGATACGCAGTATTTT. This sequence encodes CASSLEPGTRTDTQYF.

The CDR3 DNA reads TGCGCCAGCAGCTTGGCCCCTTTGTCGACAGAACTTTCCTACGAGCAGTACTTC. This encodes CASSLAPLSTELSYEQYF. The chain is built from TRBV5-1 and TRBJ2-7, with TRBD1 as a possible D gene (5 bases). The V end lost 0 bases, the J end lost 1 base, and 20 bases lay between the germline ends. Germline loops: CDR1 SGHRS, CDR2 YFSETQ. The CDR3 spans 18 residues.